This T cell receptor (beta chain) was obtained from a study of breast tumors, draining lymph nodes, adjacent tissues. The lymph nodes were axillary draining lymph nodes from breast cancer patients. The study, taken as a whole, reports: Data only fit, rather than demonstrated, lymph node origin of most tumor T cells. Compared with lymph nodes, tumors were less diverse; compared with nontumor tissue, more.

The sample holds many counts of this clonotype. Its antigen is as yet unknown. TCRdb re-called the multiplex PCR reads with MiXCR, one entry per CDR3 protein. The repertoire has fewer than 250,000 distinct CDR3 sequences, approximately 31% of them found once; the top ten carry 1.4%. Sequenced: axillary lymph node tissue. The sequence was obtained from a female donor with breast cancer. Some clones in this sample may be carry-over from other donors' samples.

CDR3 in amino acids: CASSVHRGPDNSPLHF. CDR3 in DNA: TGTGCCAGCAGCGTACACAGGGGGCCCGATAATTCACCCCTCCACTTT. This rearrangement joins TRBV28 to TRBJ1-6; 9 nucleotides agree with TRBD1. The V gene end was trimmed by 6 bases and the J gene end by 5 bases; junction bases not matched to a gene: 8. The CDR3 spans 16 residues. Germline values: CDR1 MDHEN, CDR2 SYDVKM. The full variable domain, completed using reference TRBV28 and TRBJ1-6, is DVKVTQSSRYLVKRTGEKVFLECVQDMDHENMFWYRQDPGLGLRLIYFSYDVKMKEKGDIPEGYSVSREKKERFSLILESASTNQTSMYLCASSVHRGPDNSPLHFGNGTRLTVT.